The source of this TCR beta chain is a study of blood T cell repertoires in COVID-19. The wider study: PBMCs, B-cell-depleted T cells, or T cells were the source of the cDNA or gDNA that made up the material.

This clone was observed once. Per the authors' pipeline: Cell counts per sample came from amplifying reference gene primers. The assay was immunoSEQ multiplex PCR, and TCRdb's table has in-frame clones only and misses some. V, J and clone size were drawn from that table, and D and trimming were deduced from the DNA. This table holds a few hundred thousand clones, 85% found once. Germline V gives CDR1 SEHNR, CDR2 FQNEAQ (reference sequence). The length of the CDR3 is 16 residues. V gave up 0 bases and J gave up 4 bases, with 12 bases separating them. Sequenced material: peripheral blood. The TCR originated in a human donor in a cohort sampled during active COVID-19. The V call is TRBV7-9, the J call TRBJ1-4; a possible D gene is TRBD1 (5 bases). CDR3 nucleotide sequence: TGTGCCAGCAGCTTAGCGGGGGGACCCTTTAATGAAAAACTGTTTTTT. It encodes CASSLAGGPFNEKLFF.